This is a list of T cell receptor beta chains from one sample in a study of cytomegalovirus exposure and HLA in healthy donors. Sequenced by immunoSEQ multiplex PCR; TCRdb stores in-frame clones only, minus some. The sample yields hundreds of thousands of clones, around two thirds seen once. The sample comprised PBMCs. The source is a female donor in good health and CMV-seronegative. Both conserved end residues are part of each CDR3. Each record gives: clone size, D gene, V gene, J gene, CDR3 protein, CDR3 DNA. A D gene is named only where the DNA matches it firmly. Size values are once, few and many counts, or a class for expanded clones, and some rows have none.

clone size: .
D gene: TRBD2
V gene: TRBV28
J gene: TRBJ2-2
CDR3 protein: CASRLGLAAQYTGELFF
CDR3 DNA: TGTGCCAGCAGATTGGGACTAGCGGCACAGTACACCGGGGAGCTGTTTTTT

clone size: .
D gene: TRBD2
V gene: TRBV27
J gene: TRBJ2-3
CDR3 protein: CASSPAGLKTDTQYF
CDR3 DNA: TGTGCCAGCAGCCCAGCGGGATTGAAGACAGATACGCAGTATTTT

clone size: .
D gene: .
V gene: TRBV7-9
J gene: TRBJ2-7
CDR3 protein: CSSSQGGDGHEQYF
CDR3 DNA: TGTTCCAGCAGCCAAGGGGGGGACGGCCACGAGCAGTACTTC

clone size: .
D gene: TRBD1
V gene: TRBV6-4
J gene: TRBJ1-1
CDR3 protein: CASATGQGGTEAFF
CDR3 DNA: TGTGCCAGCGCTACGGGACAGGGGGGGACTGAAGCTTTCTTT

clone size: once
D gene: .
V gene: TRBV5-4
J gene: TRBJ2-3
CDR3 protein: CASSLERSDTQYF
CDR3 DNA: TGTGCCAGCAGCTTGGAGCGGTCAGATACGCAGTATTTT

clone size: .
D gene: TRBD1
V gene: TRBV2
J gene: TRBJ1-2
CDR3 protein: CASSVTGAQGYTF
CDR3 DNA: TGTGCCAGCAGTGTGACAGGGGCCCAGGGCTACACCTTC

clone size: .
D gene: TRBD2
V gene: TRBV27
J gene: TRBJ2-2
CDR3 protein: CASGLAANTGELFF
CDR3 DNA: TGTGCCAGCGGACTAGCGGCGAACACCGGGGAGCTGTTTTTT

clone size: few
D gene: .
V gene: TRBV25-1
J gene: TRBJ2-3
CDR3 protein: CASSELSVRVKGADTQYF
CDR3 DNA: TGTGCCAGCAGTGAATTATCTGTCAGGGTAAAAGGAGCAGATACGCAGTATTTT

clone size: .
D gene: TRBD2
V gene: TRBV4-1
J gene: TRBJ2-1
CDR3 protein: CASSQGTSGYNEQFF
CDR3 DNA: TGCGCCAGCAGCCAGGGGACTAGCGGGTATAATGAGCAGTTCTTC

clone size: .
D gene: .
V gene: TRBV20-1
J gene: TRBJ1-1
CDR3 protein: CSGGQFEAFF
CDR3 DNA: TGCAGTGGCGGACAGTTTGAAGCTTTCTTT

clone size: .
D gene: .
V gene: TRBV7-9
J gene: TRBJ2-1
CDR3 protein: CSSSQKLVGEQFF
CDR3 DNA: TGTTCCAGCAGCCAAAAACTAGTCGGCGAGCAGTTCTTC

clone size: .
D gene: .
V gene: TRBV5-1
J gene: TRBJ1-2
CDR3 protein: CASSRDTNYGYTF
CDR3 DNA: TGCGCCAGCAGCCGGGACACTAACTATGGCTACACCTTC

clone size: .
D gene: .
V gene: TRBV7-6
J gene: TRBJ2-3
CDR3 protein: CASSLAGATDTQYF
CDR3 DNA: TGTGCCAGCAGCTTAGCGGGAGCCACAGATACGCAGTATTTT

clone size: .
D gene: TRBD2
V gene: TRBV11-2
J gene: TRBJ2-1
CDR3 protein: CASSDLAGGPYNEQFF
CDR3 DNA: TGTGCCAGCAGCGATCTAGCGGGAGGGCCTTACAATGAGCAGTTCTTC

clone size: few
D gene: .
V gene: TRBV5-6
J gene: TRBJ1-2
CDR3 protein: CASSSTTEYYGYTF
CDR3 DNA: TGTGCCAGCAGCAGCACGACGGAGTACTATGGCTACACCTTC

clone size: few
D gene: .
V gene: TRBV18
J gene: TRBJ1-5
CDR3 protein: CASSPTGHDSNQPQHF
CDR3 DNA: TGTGCCAGCTCACCAACGGGACATGATAGCAATCAGCCCCAGCATTTT

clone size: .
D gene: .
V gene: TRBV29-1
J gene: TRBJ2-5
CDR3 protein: CSVVTDLRGETQYF
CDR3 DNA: TGCAGCGTTGTGACAGACCTCAGGGGAGAGACCCAGTACTTC

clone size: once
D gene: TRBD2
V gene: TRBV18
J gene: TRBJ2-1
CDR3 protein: CASLLAGEDEQFF
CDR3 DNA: TGTGCCAGCCTTCTAGCGGGAGAGGATGAGCAGTTCTTC

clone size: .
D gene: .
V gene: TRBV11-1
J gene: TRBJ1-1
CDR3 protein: CASSQVYAQLAFF
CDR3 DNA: TGTGCCAGCAGCCAGGTATACGCACAATTAGCTTTCTTT

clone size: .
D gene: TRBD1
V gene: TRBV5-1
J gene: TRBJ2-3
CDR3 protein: CASSLGQGASTDTQYF
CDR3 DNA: TGCGCCAGCAGCTTGGGACAGGGAGCTAGCACAGATACGCAGTATTTT

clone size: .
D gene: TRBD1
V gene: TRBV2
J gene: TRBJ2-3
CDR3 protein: CASRATGLGHTDTQYF
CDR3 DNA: TGTGCCAGCAGGGCGACAGGGCTGGGGCACACAGATACGCAGTATTTT

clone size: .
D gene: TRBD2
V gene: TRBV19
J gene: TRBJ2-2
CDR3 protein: CASKRESSNTGELFF
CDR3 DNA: TGTGCCAGTAAGCGGGAGTCATCGAACACCGGGGAGCTGTTTTTT

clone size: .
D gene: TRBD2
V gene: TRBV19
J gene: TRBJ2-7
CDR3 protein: CASSIPSGSMYEQYF
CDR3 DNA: TGTGCCAGTAGTATCCCCAGCGGGAGTATGTACGAGCAGTACTTC

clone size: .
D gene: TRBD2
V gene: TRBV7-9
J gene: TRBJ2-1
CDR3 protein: CASSGLAGVSGEQFF
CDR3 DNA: TGTGCCAGCAGCGGACTAGCGGGAGTCAGTGGTGAGCAGTTCTTC

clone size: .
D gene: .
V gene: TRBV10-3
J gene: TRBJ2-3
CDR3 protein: CAISAGEPDTQYF
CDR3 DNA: TGTGCCATCAGTGCAGGGGAACCAGATACGCAGTATTTT

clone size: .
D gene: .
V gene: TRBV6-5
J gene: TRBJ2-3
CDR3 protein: CASSYSLAGDTQYF
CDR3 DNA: TGTGCCAGCAGTTACTCACTAGCTGGGGATACGCAGTATTTT

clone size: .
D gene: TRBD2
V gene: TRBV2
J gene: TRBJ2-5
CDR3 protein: CASSLGLESKYF
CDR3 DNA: TGTGCCAGCAGTCTGGGACTAGAGTCTAAGTACTTC

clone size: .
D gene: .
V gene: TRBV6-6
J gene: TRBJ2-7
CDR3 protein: CASSYSFTAYEQYF
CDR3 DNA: TGTGCCAGCAGTTACTCGTTTACAGCCTACGAGCAGTACTTC

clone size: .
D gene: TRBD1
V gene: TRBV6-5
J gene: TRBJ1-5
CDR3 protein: CASSYSSGGQPQHF
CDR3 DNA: TGTGCCAGCAGTTACTCGTCAGGGGGTCAGCCCCAGCATTTT

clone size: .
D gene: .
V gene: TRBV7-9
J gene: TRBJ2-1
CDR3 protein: CASSLGLTGDEQFF
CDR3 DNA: TGTGCCAGCAGCCTAGGACTCACGGGGGATGAGCAGTTCTTC

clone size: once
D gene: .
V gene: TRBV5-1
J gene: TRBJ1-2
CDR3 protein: CASSLVQMNYGYTF
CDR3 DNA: TGCGCCAGCAGCCTTGTACAAATGAACTATGGCTACACCTTC

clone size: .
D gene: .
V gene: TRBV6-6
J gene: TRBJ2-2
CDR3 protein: CASSSSLRPGELFF
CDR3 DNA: TGTGCCAGCAGTTCCTCGTTGAGGCCCGGGGAGCTGTTTTTT

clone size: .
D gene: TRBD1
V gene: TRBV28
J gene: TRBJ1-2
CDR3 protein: CASSADRGTNYGYTF
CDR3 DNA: TGTGCCAGCAGTGCCGACAGGGGAACCAACTATGGCTACACCTTC

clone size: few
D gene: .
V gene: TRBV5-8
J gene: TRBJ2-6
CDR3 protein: CASSLGSSGANVLTF
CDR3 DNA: TGTGCCAGCAGCTTGGGGAGCTCTGGGGCCAACGTCCTGACTTTC

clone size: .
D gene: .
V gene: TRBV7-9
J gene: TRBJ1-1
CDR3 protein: CSSSPRGGTEAFF
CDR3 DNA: TGTTCCAGCAGCCCACGGGGAGGGACTGAAGCTTTCTTT

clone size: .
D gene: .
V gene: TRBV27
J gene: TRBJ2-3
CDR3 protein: CASSLSSSDTQYF
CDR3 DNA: TGTGCCAGCTCCTTGAGTTCTTCAGATACGCAGTATTTT

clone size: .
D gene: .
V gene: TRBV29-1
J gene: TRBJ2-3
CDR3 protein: CSALTDTQYF
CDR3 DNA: TGCAGCGCTCTCACAGATACGCAGTATTTT